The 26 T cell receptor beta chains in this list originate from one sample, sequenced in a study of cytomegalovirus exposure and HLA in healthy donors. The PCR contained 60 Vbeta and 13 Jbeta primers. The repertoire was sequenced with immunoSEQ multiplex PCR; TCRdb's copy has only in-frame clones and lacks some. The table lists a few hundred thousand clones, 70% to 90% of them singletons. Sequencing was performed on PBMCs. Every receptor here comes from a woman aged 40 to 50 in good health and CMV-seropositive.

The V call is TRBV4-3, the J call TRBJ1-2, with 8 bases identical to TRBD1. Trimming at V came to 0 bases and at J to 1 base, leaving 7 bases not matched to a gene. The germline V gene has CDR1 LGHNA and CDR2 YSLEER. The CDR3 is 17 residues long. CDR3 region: CASSQDRYRGINYGYTF. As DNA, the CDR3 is TGCGCCAGCAGCCAAGATCGTTACAGGGGGATTAACTATGGCTACACCTTC.

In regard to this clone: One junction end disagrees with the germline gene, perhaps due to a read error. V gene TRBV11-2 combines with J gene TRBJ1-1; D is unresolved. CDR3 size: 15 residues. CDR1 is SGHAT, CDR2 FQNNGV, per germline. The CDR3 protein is CASSLEEGLNTEAFF. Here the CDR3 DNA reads TGTGCCAGCAGCCTAGAGGAGGGCCTGAACACTGAAGCTTTCTTT.

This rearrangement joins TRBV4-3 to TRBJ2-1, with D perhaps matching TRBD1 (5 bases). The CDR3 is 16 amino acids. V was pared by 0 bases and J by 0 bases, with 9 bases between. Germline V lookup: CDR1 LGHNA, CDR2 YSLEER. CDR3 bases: TGCGCCAGCAGCCAAGACCAGGGCGGCTCCTACAATGAGCAGTTCTTC. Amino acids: CASSQDQGGSYNEQFF.

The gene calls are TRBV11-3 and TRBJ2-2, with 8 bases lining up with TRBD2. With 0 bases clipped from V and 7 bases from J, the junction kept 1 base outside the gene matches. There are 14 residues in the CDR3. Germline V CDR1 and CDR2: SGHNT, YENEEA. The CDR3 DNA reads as TGTGCCAGCAGCTTAGATGGGACTAGCGGGGAGCTGTTTTTT. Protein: CASSLDGTSGELFF. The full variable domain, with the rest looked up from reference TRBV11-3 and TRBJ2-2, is EAGVVQSPRYKIIEKKQPVAFWCNPISGHNTLYWYLQNLGQGPELLIRYENEEAVDDSQLPKDRFSAERLKGVDSTLKIQPAELGDSAVYLCASSLDGTSGELFFGEGSRLTVL.

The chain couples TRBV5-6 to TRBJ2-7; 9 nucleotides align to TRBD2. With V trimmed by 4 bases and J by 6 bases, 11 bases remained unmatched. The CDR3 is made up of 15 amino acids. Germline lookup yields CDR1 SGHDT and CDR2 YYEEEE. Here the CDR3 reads CASSRSGSFDGEQYF. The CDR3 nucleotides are TGTGCCAGCAGCCGTAGCGGGAGTTTCGATGGCGAGCAGTACTTC. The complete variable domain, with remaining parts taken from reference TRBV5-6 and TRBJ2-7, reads DAGVTQSPTHLIKTRGQQVTLRCSPKSGHDTVSWYQQALGQGPQFIFQYYEEEERQRGNFPDRFSGHQFPNYSSELNVNALLLGDSALYLCASSRSGSFDGEQYFGPGTRLTVT.

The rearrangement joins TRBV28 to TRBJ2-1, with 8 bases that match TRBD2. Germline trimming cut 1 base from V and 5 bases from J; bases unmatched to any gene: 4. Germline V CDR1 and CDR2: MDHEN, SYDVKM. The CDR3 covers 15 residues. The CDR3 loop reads CASSLYGRANNEQFF. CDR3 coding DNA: TGTGCCAGCAGTTTATACGGGAGGGCCAACAATGAGCAGTTCTTC.

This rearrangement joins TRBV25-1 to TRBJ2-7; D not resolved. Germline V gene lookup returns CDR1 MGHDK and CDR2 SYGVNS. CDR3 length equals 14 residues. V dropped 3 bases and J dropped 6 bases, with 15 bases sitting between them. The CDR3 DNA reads TGTGCCAGCAGTGACGGGTTTAGGTCGAGCGAGCAGTACTTC. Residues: CASSDGFRSSEQYF.

CDR3 region: CASSLTGQASYEQYF. CDR3 nucleotide sequence: TGTGCCAGCTCACTAACCGGACAGGCAAGCTACGAGCAGTACTTC. The gene calls are TRBV18 and TRBJ2-7; 7 nucleotides match TRBD1. Losses at the gene ends were 4 bases for V and 3 bases for J; bases not matched to a gene: 9. Germline V gives CDR1 KGHSH, CDR2 LQKENI. This CDR3 is 15 amino acids long. Looking up the rest from reference TRBV18 and TRBJ2-7 gives the full variable domain: NAGVMQNPRHLVRRRGQEARLRCSPMKGHSHVYWYRQLPEEGLKFMVYLQKENIIDESGMPKERFSAEFPKEGPSILRIQQVVRGDSAAYFCASSLTGQASYEQYFGPGTRLTVT.

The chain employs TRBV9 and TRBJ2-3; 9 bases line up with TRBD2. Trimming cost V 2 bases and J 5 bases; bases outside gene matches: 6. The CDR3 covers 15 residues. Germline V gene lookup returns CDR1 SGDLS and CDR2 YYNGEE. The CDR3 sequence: CASSVGGRAGDTQYF. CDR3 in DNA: TGTGCCAGCAGCGTGGGCGGGAGGGCCGGAGATACGCAGTATTTT.

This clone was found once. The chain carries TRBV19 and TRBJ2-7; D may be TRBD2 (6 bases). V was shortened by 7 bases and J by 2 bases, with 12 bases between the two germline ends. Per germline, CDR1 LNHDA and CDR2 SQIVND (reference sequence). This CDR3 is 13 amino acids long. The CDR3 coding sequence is TGTGCCAGTACCCCCCGGGGGACCTACGAGCAGTACTTC. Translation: CASTPRGTYEQYF.

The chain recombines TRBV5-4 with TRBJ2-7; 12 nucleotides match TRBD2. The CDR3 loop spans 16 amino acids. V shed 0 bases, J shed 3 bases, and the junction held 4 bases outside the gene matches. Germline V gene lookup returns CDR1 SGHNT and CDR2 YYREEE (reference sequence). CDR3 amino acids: CASSLGTSGMVYEQYF. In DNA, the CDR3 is TGTGCCAGCAGCTTGGGGACTAGCGGGATGGTCTACGAGCAGTACTTC.

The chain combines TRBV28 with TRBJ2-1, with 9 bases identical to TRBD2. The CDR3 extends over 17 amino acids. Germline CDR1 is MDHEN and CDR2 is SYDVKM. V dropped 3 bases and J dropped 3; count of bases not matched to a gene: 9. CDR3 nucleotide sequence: TGTGCCAGCAGTTTGGGGGTAGCGGGAGAGATCTACAATGAGCAGTTCTTC. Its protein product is CASSLGVAGEIYNEQFF.

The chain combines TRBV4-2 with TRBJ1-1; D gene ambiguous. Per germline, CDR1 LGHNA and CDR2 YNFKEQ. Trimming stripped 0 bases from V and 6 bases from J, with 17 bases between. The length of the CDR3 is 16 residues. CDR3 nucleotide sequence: TGTGCCAGCAGCCAAGAATTGGAGGATATGGGCGCTGAAGCTTTCTTT. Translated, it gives CASSQELEDMGAEAFF.

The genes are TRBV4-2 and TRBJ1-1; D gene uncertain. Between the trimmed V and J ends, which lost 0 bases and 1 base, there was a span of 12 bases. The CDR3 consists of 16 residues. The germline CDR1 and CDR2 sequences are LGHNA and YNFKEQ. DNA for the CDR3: TGTGCCAGCAGCCAAGATCTGCGGAGAAAGAACACTGAAGCTTTCTTT. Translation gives CASSQDLRRKNTEAFF.

The CDR3 sequence is CASSNRGTNEKLFF. Here the CDR3 DNA reads TGTGCCAGTAGTAACAGGGGAACTAATGAAAAACTGTTTTTT. V is TRBV19 and J is TRBJ1-4, with TRBD1 matching 7 bases. The CDR3 runs 14 residues. Germline lookup yields CDR1 LNHDA and CDR2 SQIVND (reference sequence). Trimming removed 4 bases from V and 1 base from J; junction bases left unmatched: 0.

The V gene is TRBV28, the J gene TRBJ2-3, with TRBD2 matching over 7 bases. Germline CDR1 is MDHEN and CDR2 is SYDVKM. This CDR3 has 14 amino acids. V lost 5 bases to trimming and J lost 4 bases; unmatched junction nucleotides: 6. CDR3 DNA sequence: TGTGCCAGCAGTGGGGGGGTAGGGTCAGATACGCAGTATTTT. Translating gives CASSGGVGSDTQYF.

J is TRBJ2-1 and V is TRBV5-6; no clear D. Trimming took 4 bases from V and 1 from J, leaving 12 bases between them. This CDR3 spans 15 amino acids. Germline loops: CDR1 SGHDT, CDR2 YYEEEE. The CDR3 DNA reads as TGTGCCAGCAGCGCCGAGGAATGGTCCTACAATGAGCAGTTCTTC. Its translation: CASSAEEWSYNEQFF.

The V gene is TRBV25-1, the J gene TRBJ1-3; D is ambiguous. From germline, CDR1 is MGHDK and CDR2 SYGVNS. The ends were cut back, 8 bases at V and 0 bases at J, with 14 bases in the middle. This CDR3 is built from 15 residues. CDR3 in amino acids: CASAGEEFSGNTIYF. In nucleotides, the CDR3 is TGTGCCAGCGCGGGAGAGGAATTCTCTGGAAACACCATATATTTT.

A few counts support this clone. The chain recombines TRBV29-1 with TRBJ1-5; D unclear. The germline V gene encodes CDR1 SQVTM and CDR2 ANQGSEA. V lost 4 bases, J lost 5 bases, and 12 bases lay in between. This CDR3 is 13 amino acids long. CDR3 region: CSVAGNRDQPQHF. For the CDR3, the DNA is TGCAGCGTTGCCGGGAATAGGGATCAGCCCCAGCATTTT.

CDR3: CASSQIEITLLDRGDHGYTF. The DNA for the CDR3 is TGTGCCAGCAGCCAAATCGAAATCACATTGCTAGACAGGGGTGATCATGGCTACACCTTC. This chain connects TRBV16 to TRBJ1-2; 8 bases align to TRBD1. V gave up 2 bases and J gave up 6 bases; unmatched junction bases: 23. The CDR3 loop spans 20 amino acids. The germline gives CDR1 KGHSY, CDR2 FQNENV. Using reference TRBV16 and TRBJ1-2 for the parts outside the CDR3, the full variable domain is GEEVAQTPKHLVRGEGQKAKLYCAPIKGHSYVFWYQQVLKNEFKFLISFQNENVFDETGMPKERFSAKCLPNSPCSLEIQATKLEDSAVYFCASSQIEITLLDRGDHGYTFGSGTRLTVV.

The CDR3: CASSIASHPNTEAFF. The CDR3 DNA follows: TGTGCCAGTAGTATAGCGAGCCACCCGAACACTGAAGCTTTCTTT. The J gene is TRBJ1-1, the V gene TRBV19; D not certain. Germline CDR1 and CDR2: LNHDA and SQIVND (reference sequence). This CDR3 is 15 amino acids long. Between the trimmed V and J ends, which lost 1 base and 1 base, there was a span of 10 bases. The entire variable domain, with the rest obtained from reference TRBV19 and TRBJ1-1, is as follows: DGGITQSPKYLFRKEGQNVTLSCEQNLNHDAMYWYRQDPGQGLRLIYYSQIVNDFQKGDIAEGYSVSREKKESFPLTVTSAQKNPTAFYLCASSIASHPNTEAFFGQGTRLTVV.

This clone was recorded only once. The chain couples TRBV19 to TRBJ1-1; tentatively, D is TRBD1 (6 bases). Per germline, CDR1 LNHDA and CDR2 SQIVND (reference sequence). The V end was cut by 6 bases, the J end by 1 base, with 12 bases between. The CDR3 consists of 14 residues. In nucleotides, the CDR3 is TGTGCCAGTAGGCCGACAGGCCCGAACACTGAAGCTTTCTTT. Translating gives CASRPTGPNTEAFF. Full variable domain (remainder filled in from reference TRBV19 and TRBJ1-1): DGGITQSPKYLFRKEGQNVTLSCEQNLNHDAMYWYRQDPGQGLRLIYYSQIVNDFQKGDIAEGYSVSREKKESFPLTVTSAQKNPTAFYLCASRPTGPNTEAFFGQGTRLTVV.

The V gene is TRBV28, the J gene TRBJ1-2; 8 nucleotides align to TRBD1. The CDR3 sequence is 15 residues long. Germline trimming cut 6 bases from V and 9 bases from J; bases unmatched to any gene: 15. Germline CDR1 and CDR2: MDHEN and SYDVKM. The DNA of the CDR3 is TGTGCCAGCAGATCGGATCAGGGGGCGCGTCATCGCTACACCTTC. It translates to CASRSDQGARHRYTF.

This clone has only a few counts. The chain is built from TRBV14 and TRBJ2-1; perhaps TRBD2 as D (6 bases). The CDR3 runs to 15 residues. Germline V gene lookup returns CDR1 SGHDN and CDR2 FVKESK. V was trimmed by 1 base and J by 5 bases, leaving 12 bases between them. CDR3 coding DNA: TGTGCCAGCAGCCAAGTACAGCGGACTAACAATGAGCAGTTCTTC. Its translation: CASSQVQRTNNEQFF. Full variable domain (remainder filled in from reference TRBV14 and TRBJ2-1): EAGVTQFPSHSVIEKGQTVTLRCDPISGHDNLYWYRRVMGKEIKFLLHFVKESKQDESGMPNNRFLAERTGGTYSTLKVQPAELEDSGVYFCASSQVQRTNNEQFFGPGTRLTVL.

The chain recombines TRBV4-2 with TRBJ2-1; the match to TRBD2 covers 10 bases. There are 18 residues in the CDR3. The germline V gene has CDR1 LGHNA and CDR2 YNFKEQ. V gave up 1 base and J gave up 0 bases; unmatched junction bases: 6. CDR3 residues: CASSQAGLATSSYNEQFF. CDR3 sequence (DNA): TGTGCCAGCAGCCAAGCGGGACTAGCGACCTCCTCCTACAATGAGCAGTTCTTC.

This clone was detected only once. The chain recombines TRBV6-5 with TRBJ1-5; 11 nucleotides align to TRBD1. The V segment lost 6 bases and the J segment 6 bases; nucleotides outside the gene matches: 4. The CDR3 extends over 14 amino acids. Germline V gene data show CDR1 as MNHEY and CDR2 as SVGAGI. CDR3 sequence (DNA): TGTGCCAGCAGGAGGACAGGGGGCGCTCAGCCCCAGCATTTT. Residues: CASRRTGGAQPQHF.